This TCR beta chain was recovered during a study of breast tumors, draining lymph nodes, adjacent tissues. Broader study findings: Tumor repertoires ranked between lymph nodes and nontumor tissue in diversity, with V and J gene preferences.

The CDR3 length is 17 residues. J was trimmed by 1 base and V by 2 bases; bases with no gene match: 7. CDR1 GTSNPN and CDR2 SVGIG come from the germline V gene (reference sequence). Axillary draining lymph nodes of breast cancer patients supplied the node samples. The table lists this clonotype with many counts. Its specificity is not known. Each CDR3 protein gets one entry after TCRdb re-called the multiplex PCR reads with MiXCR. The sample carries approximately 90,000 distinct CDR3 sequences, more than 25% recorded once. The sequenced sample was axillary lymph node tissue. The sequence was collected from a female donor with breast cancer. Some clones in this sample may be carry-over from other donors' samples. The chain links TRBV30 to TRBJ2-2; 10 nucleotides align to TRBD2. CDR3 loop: CAWSLYSGRKNTGELFF. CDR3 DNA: TGTGCCTGGAGTCTTTATAGCGGGAGGAAGAACACCGGGGAGCTGTTTTTT.